The 28 T cell receptor beta chains presented below share a single source sample, sequenced in a study of shared clonotypes between healthy human individuals. Clones were read by immunoSEQ multiplex PCR, and TCRdb kept only the in-frame ones, dropping some. The data contain approximately 2.4 million clones, approximately 94% of them singletons. The specimen sequenced was naive CD4+ T cells sorted from blood. Subset given: CD45RA+ positively selected. Every receptor here comes from a man aged 18 to 29 in good health.

The rearrangement links TRBV25-1 to TRBJ1-3; D perhaps matches TRBD1 (6 bases). Germline V gene lookup returns CDR1 MGHDK and CDR2 SYGVNS. This CDR3 has 14 amino acids. V lost 6 bases and J lost 0, with 9 bases in between. The CDR3, as DNA: TGTGCCAGCAGCCGGACAGTCTCTGGAAACACCATATATTTT. It specifies CASSRTVSGNTIYF.

The chain joins TRBV5-1 to TRBJ2-3; 10 bases are a match to TRBD2. The CDR3 is made up of 15 amino acids. V shed 5 bases and J 2 bases; nucleotides not matched to a gene: 5. The V gene's germline CDR1 is SGHRS and CDR2 YFSETQ. CDR3 DNA: TGCGCCAGCAGGCCTCTAGCGGGAGTCACAGATACGCAGTATTTT. Encoded protein: CASRPLAGVTDTQYF.

On this clone: Relative to the germline gene, one junction end is altered; a read error may explain this. The rearrangement uses TRBV6-1 and TRBJ2-3, with D perhaps TRBD2 (7 bases). CDR3 size: 15 residues. CDR1 and CDR2 from the germline V gene are MNHNS and SASEGT. DNA of the CDR3: TGTGCCAGCAGTGAAGTGGGGCTTCCGGGGGGCCAGCGCGGTTTT. The encoded protein is CASSEVGLPGGQRGF.

This rearrangement joins TRBV29-1 to TRBJ2-3; D might be TRBD1 or TRBD2, each matching 5 bases. Germline values: CDR1 SQVTM, CDR2 ANQGSEA. The CDR3 consists of 15 residues. V shed 4 bases and J shed 3 bases, with 17 bases lying between them. DNA for the CDR3: TGCAGCGTTGTTACGGGGCCCTCCTTAACAGATACGCAGTATTTT. Its translation: CSVVTGPSLTDTQYF.

The chain uses TRBV10-1 and TRBJ2-5; 14 bases line up with TRBD2. Trimming removed 6 bases from V and 5 bases from J; junction bases left unmatched: 8. The CDR3 has 16 residues. CDR1 and CDR2 from the germline V gene are WNHNN and SYGVQD (reference sequence). The CDR3 DNA reads TGCGCCAGCAGCGCCGGACTAGCGGGAGGTCAGGAGACCCAGTACTTC. It is translated as CASSAGLAGGQETQYF.

This chain links TRBV7-8 with TRBJ2-7; TRBD2 agrees at 10 bases. The CDR3 is 16 residues long. The germline CDR1 and CDR2 sequences are SGHVS and FQNEAQ. V gave up 5 bases and J gave up 5 bases; unmatched junction bases: 12. CDR3 in DNA: TGTGCCAGCAGCGCTCCCCCAGCGGGAGGGTTCCACGAGCAGTACTTC. The encoded protein is CASSAPPAGGFHEQYF.

The rearrangement links TRBV11-2 to TRBJ2-5; perhaps TRBD2 as D (5 bases). V was clipped by 4 bases and J by 5 bases, with 17 bases between them. This CDR3 contains 15 residues. The germline V gene encodes CDR1 SGHAT and CDR2 FQNNGV. The CDR3 here is CASSSFGFRDETQYF. As DNA, the CDR3 is TGTGCCAGCAGCTCCTTTGGATTCCGGGATGAGACCCAGTACTTC.

This clone occurred a few times. The chain carries TRBV19 and TRBJ1-5; 8 bases fit TRBD1. V lost 0 bases and J lost 1; bases outside the gene matches: 5. The germline gives CDR1 LNHDA, CDR2 SQIVND (reference sequence). CDR3 length equals 17 residues. The CDR3 sequence is CASSIDTRQGSNQPQHF. The CDR3 DNA reads as TGTGCCAGTAGTATAGATACCCGACAGGGGAGCAATCAGCCCCAGCATTTT.

The chain carries TRBV28 and TRBJ1-2; no reliable D call. The CDR3 consists of 16 residues. Deletions cut 1 base from V and 8 bases from J, with 20 bases between. In germline, CDR1 is MDHEN, CDR2 SYDVKM. CDR3 bases: TGTGCCAGCAGTTTATCGGCCCGGGTAGGATCGGGCGGCTACACCTTC. This gives the protein CASSLSARVGSGGYTF.

J is TRBJ1-1 and V is TRBV29-1; D remains unclear. Per the germline V gene, CDR1 is SQVTM and CDR2 is ANQGSEA. The germline V and J ends were trimmed by 0 bases and 8 bases, with 16 bases remaining between them. The CDR3 spans 14 residues. The CDR3 region has the DNA TGCAGCGTTGAAGATCATCTTCTGAGGAACGAAGCTTTCTTT. Encoded protein: CSVEDHLLRNEAFF.

The V and J genes are TRBV18 and TRBJ1-2; possible D gene TRBD1, 5 bases. Looked up from germline, CDR1 is KGHSH and CDR2 is LQKENI. The CDR3 length is 12 residues. V was clipped by 1 base and J by 8 bases, with 8 bases between them. This CDR3 is CASSPLRDGYTF. For the CDR3, the DNA is TGTGCCAGCTCACCACTTAGGGACGGCTACACCTTC.

The chain employs TRBV7-2 and TRBJ1-6; D might be TRBD1 (5 bases). CDR3 size: 16 residues. Looked up from germline, CDR1 is SGHTA and CDR2 is FQGNSA. Trimming cost V 5 bases and J 10 bases, with 21 bases left between them. CDR3 DNA sequence: TGTGCCAGCAGCCAGGGTCCGCCAGGGATTGGGTCACCCCTCCACTTT. This gives the protein CASSQGPPGIGSPLHF.

This rearrangement joins TRBV6-6 to TRBJ2-3; no firm D call. CDR1 is MNHNY and CDR2 is SVGAGI in the germline V gene (reference sequence). CDR3 length: 15 amino acids. The V and J ends lost 0 bases and 2 bases respectively, with 9 bases between them. This CDR3 is CASSYSNLVTDTQYF. As DNA, the CDR3 is TGTGCCAGCAGTTACTCGAACCTGGTCACAGATACGCAGTATTTT.

The chain joins TRBV29-1 to TRBJ2-7, with D perhaps given as TRBD1 or TRBD2 (6 bases each). Trimming took 4 bases from V and 9 from J, leaving 16 bases between them. The germline CDR1 and CDR2 sequences are SQVTM and ANQGSEA. The CDR3 covers 12 residues. This chain's CDR3 is CSVVQGSGVQYF. The CDR3, as DNA: TGCAGCGTTGTTCAGGGGTCGGGGGTGCAGTACTTC.

V usage is TRBV5-8 and J usage is TRBJ2-3; 12 bases match TRBD1. Germline V gene data show CDR1 as SGHTS and CDR2 as YDEGEE. The CDR3 extends over 18 amino acids. V was clipped by 2 bases and J by 1 base; unmatched bases: 8. The CDR3 region has the DNA TGTGCCAGCAGCTTAGCCGGGACAGGGGGCGCGGGCACAGATACGCAGTATTTT. Translation: CASSLAGTGGAGTDTQYF.

Regarding this clone: This CDR3 is also generated by other DNA sequences in the sample. For the CDR3, the DNA is TGCGCCAGCAGCCAGGACAGAGGGTATGGCTACACCTTC. As protein: CASSQDRGYGYTF. The chain recombines TRBV4-3 with TRBJ1-2, with D maybe TRBD1 (6 bases). CDR1 LGHNA and CDR2 YSLEER come from the germline V gene. V lost 3 bases and J lost 5, with 10 bases in between. The CDR3 spans 13 residues.

The chain couples TRBV7-9 to TRBJ2-7; D gene unclear. Germline lookup yields CDR1 SEHNR and CDR2 FQNEAQ (reference sequence). The CDR3 is made up of 16 amino acids. The germline V and J ends were trimmed by 1 base and 7 bases, with 20 bases remaining between them. The CDR3 coding sequence is TGTGCCAGCAGCTTAGGTAGGGCAGTATATTACGAGGAGCAGTACTTC. Protein product: CASSLGRAVYYEEQYF.

Points on this clone: The sample contains more than one DNA sequence encoding this CDR3. The chain couples TRBV7-2 to TRBJ2-3; the match to TRBD2 covers 7 bases. The junction had 5 bases not matched to a gene; V was cut back by 5 bases and J by 0 bases. This CDR3 region has 15 residues. Germline V lookup: CDR1 SGHTA, CDR2 FQGNSA. CDR3 sequence: CASSPGTISTDTQYF. In DNA, the CDR3 is TGTGCCAGCAGCCCAGGGACTATTAGCACAGATACGCAGTATTTT.

V and J are TRBV9 and TRBJ2-1, with a tentative D call TRBD2 (6 bases). This CDR3 contains 15 residues. Germline loops: CDR1 SGDLS, CDR2 YYNGEE. The ends were cut back, 4 bases at V and 3 bases at J, with 14 bases in the middle. The CDR3: CASSSGTENYNEQFF. CDR3 coding DNA: TGTGCCAGCAGCTCCGGGACTGAGAACTACAATGAGCAGTTCTTC.

The chain is built from TRBV28 and TRBJ1-3; D perhaps matches TRBD1 (6 bases). V was trimmed by 5 bases and J by 0 bases, leaving 17 bases between them. The germline CDR1 and CDR2 sequences are MDHEN and SYDVKM. The CDR3 consists of 17 residues. DNA for the CDR3: TGTGCCAGCAGTGGGGGACAAATCGGGTTCTCTGGAAACACCATATATTTT. Its protein is CASSGGQIGFSGNTIYF. Full variable domain (outside the CDR3, taken from reference TRBV28 and TRBJ1-3): DVKVTQSSRYLVKRTGEKVFLECVQDMDHENMFWYRQDPGLGLRLIYFSYDVKMKEKGDIPEGYSVSREKKERFSLILESASTNQTSMYLCASSGGQIGFSGNTIYFGEGSWLTVV.

This chain uses TRBV5-1 with TRBJ2-5, with D perhaps matching TRBD2 (5 bases). Trimming shortened V by 2 bases and J by 1 base, and 9 bases separated the two germline ends. Germline CDR1 reads SGHRS; CDR2 reads YFSETQ. This CDR3 has 14 residues. CDR3 amino acids: CASSFLSAQETQYF. Written as DNA, the CDR3 is TGCGCCAGCAGCTTCCTTAGCGCCCAAGAGACCCAGTACTTC. The full variable domain, rest sourced from reference TRBV5-1 and TRBJ2-5, is KAGVTQTPRYLIKTRGQQVTLSCSPISGHRSVSWYQQTPGQGLQFLFEYFSETQRNKGNFPGRFSGRQFSNSRSEMNVSTLELGDSALYLCASSFLSAQETQYFGPGTRLLVL.

The V call is TRBV7-9, the J call TRBJ2-6; D possibly corresponds to TRBD1 (5 bases). The V and J ends lost 2 bases and 0 bases respectively, with 8 bases between them. Germline V CDR1 and CDR2: SEHNR, FQNEAQ (reference sequence). The CDR3 sequence is 16 residues long. CDR3: CASSLSGSSGANVLTF. The DNA of the CDR3 is TGTGCCAGCAGCTTATCAGGGTCCTCTGGGGCCAACGTCCTGACTTTC.

In this sample, this clone turned up once. Other DNA sequences of this sample code for an identical CDR3. The gene calls are TRBV18 and TRBJ2-5; D is ambiguous. V gave up 6 bases and J gave up 0 bases, with 5 bases separating them. The CDR3 spans 12 residues. CDR1 and CDR2 from the germline V gene are KGHSH and LQKENI. The chain's CDR3 is CASSLYQETQYF. The CDR3 DNA follows: TGTGCCAGCTCCCTATACCAAGAGACCCAGTACTTC.

This rearrangement joins TRBV15 to TRBJ2-1, with 10 bases fitting TRBD2. The V gene's germline CDR1 is LNHNV and CDR2 YYDKDF (reference sequence). The CDR3 totals 15 residues. V trimming: 2 bases; J trimming: 7 bases; junction bases outside the gene matches: 5. CDR3 residues: CATSRLGLAANEQFF. Here the CDR3 DNA reads TGTGCCACCAGCAGATTAGGACTAGCGGCTAATGAGCAGTTCTTC.

The V gene is TRBV30, the J gene TRBJ2-3, with D perhaps TRBD2 (7 bases). Germline V gene sequence: CDR1 GTSNPN, CDR2 SVGIG (reference sequence). V was shortened by 1 base and J by 3 bases, with 14 bases between the two germline ends. The CDR3 runs 15 residues. DNA for the CDR3: TGTGCCTGGAGTGAGGGGGGGAGGGCGACAGATACGCAGTATTTT. Its protein is CAWSEGGRATDTQYF.

The rearrangement links TRBV6-1 to TRBJ1-1; no firm D call. Trimming shortened V by 2 bases and J by 6 bases, and 4 bases separated the two germline ends. Germline V gene lookup returns CDR1 MNHNS and CDR2 SASEGT. The CDR3 is 11 amino acids. Written as DNA, the CDR3 is TGTGCCAGCAGTGAAAGCGCTGAAGCTTTCTTT. This encodes CASSESAEAFF.

This clone was detected only once. This rearrangement joins TRBV7-8 to TRBJ1-1; D possibly corresponds to TRBD1 (6 bases). CDR1 and CDR2 from the germline V gene are SGHVS and FQNEAQ. The CDR3 spans 17 residues. Trimming stripped 2 bases from V and 1 base from J, with 17 bases between. The CDR3 sequence is CASSLIQLQGGNTEAFF. CDR3 bases: TGTGCCAGCAGCTTAATTCAGCTACAGGGCGGGAACACTGAAGCTTTCTTT. The full variable domain, completed using reference TRBV7-8 and TRBJ1-1, is GAGVSQSPRYKVAKRGQDVALRCDPISGHVSLFWYQQALGQGPEFLTYFQNEAQLDKSGLPSDRFFAERPEGSVSTLKIQRTQQEDSAVYLCASSLIQLQGGNTEAFFGQGTRLTVV.

This clone was seen a single time. The chain couples TRBV27 to TRBJ1-5, with TRBD1 matching over 7 bases. The CDR3 is 16 residues long. The V gene's germline CDR1 is MNHEY and CDR2 SMNVEV (reference sequence). V gave up 1 base and J gave up 6 bases; unmatched junction bases: 9. Here the CDR3 reads CASSLLSRGVGQPQHF. In DNA, the CDR3 is TGTGCCAGCAGTTTATTGTCCAGGGGGGTAGGTCAGCCCCAGCATTTT.